One and the same sample provided the 6 T cell receptor beta chains below, sequenced in a study of blood T cell repertoires in COVID-19. Sequenced by immunoSEQ multiplex PCR; TCRdb stores in-frame clones only, minus some. The profile shows 150,000 or so clones, more than 60% of them singletons. The source material was peripheral blood. The receptors derive from a woman between 65 and 79 years old with acute or convalescent COVID-19.

The chain links TRBV7-9 to TRBJ1-1; TRBD1 might be the D (5 bases). V dropped 1 base and J dropped 0 bases, with 9 bases sitting between them. The CDR3 contains 15 residues. Germline assignment: CDR1 SEHNR and CDR2 FQNEAQ (reference sequence). The CDR3, as DNA: TGTGCCAGCAGCTTAGTTAGACAGATGAACACTGAAGCTTTCTTT. It yields the protein CASSLVRQMNTEAFF.

This clone was found a few times. This sequence joins TRBV4-1 and TRBJ2-2; D gene uncertain. This CDR3 is built from 15 residues. Trimming shortened V by 1 base and J by 4 bases, and 10 bases separated the two germline ends. Germline V CDR1 and CDR2: MGHRA, YSYEKL. The CDR3 protein is CASSQVARSTGELFF. CDR3 coding DNA: TGCGCCAGCAGCCAAGTTGCCAGAAGCACCGGGGAGCTGTTTTTT.

The chain employs TRBV4-1 and TRBJ2-5, with TRBD1 matching over 10 bases. This CDR3 has 16 amino acids. CDR1 and CDR2 from the germline V gene are MGHRA and YSYEKL. With V trimmed by 2 bases and J by 4 bases, 7 bases remained unmatched. For the CDR3, the DNA is TGCGCCAGCAGCCAACCGGACAGGGGGGTCTTAGAGACCCAGTACTTC. Amino acid sequence: CASSQPDRGVLETQYF.

This chain joins TRBV21-1 and TRBJ2-4; the table's D call, TRBD1, was not checked against the DNA. TRBV21-1 is a documented pseudogene. This CDR3 spans 16 amino acids. CDR3 DNA sequence: TGTGCCAGCAGCAAAGATGGCAGGGTCGCCAAAAACATTCAGTACTTC. Its translation: CASSKDGRVAKNIQYF.

The rearrangement uses TRBV18 and TRBJ2-2, with TRBD2 as a possible D gene (7 bases). The germline V and J ends were trimmed by 1 base and 4 bases, with 16 bases remaining between them. The CDR3 is 17 amino acids. CDR1 is KGHSH and CDR2 is LQKENI in the germline V gene. This CDR3 is CASSPQSTGRGTGELFF. The CDR3 nucleotides are TGTGCCAGCTCACCACAGAGTACAGGGAGGGGCACCGGGGAGCTGTTTTTT.

The chain is built from TRBV7-2 and TRBJ1-2, with 8 bases aligning to TRBD1. V lost 5 bases, J lost 6 bases, and 11 bases stayed unmatched. CDR1 and CDR2 (germline): SGHTA, FQGNSA. The CDR3 totals 15 residues. The CDR3, as DNA: TGTGCCAGCAGCCCCCGAAGGACAGGGCGGGATGGCTACACCTTC. Translated, it gives CASSPRRTGRDGYTF.